This T cell receptor beta chain comes out of a study of blood T cell repertoires in COVID-19. Study background: Specimens from acute and convalescent COVID-19 originated in the United States, Italy and Spain. The cDNA or gDNA used as material had been derived from T cells, B-cell-depleted T cells, or PBMCs.

Germline CDR1 and CDR2: WNHNN and SYGVQD (reference sequence). The CDR3 totals 14 residues. The V segment lost 0 bases and the J segment 4 bases; nucleotides outside the gene matches: 0. As for this clone: Within the sample, other DNA sequences also encode this same CDR3.

Original processing methods: Quantification of nucleated cells was approximated via reference gene primer amplification. Data came from immunoSEQ multiplex PCR; TCRdb stores just in-frame clones and leaves some out. V and J calls and clone size follow that table, whereas D and trimming were derived from the DNA. The table records 260,000 or so clones, around 89% of them present only once. Source material: PBMCs or T cells enriched from blood (not recorded which). The sequence was obtained from a middle-aged woman with acute COVID-19. The chain recombines TRBV10-1 with TRBJ2-1; 7 positions match TRBD2. CDR3 residues: CASSESGGYNEQFF. CDR3 nucleotides: TGCGCCAGCAGTGAGTCCGGGGGGTACAATGAGCAGTTCTTC.